Listed below are T cell receptor beta chains from one sample, sequenced in a study of tumor-infiltrating lymphocytes in primary liver carcinoma. Each CDR3 protein gets one entry after TCRdb re-called the multiplex PCR reads with MiXCR. The profile covers tens of thousands of distinct CDR3 sequences, with approximately 72% appearing a single time and approximately 20% taken by the ten largest. Material: liver tumor tissue from sampling region 1. The receptors derive from a man in his forties with primary liver carcinoma and hepatitis B virus infection. The CDR3 runs from the conserved cysteine through the conserved F or W. The order of the fields is clone size, V gene, D gene, J gene, CDR3 protein, CDR3 DNA. D genes are given only for firm matches. Where a row states a size, it is once, few, many or the class of an expanded clone; other rows omit it.

>-|TRBV11-2|TRBD2|TRBJ2-1
CASSLGLAGKVDNEQFF
TGTGCCAGCAGCTTGGGTCTAGCGGGAAAAGTTGACAATGAGCAGTTCTTC
>-|TRBV11-2|-|TRBJ2-5
CASSLGVTSGFQETQYF
TGTGCCAGCAGCTTAGGGGTCACGTCCGGGTTTCAAGAGACCCAGTACTTC
>-|TRBV6-5|TRBD1|TRBJ1-2
CARSYLRTGGGYGYTF
TGTGCCCGGAGTTACCTTCGGACAGGGGGGGGATATGGCTACACCTTC
>-|TRBV29-1|TRBD1|TRBJ2-7
CSAQGQGASYGQYF
TGTAGCGCTCAAGGACAGGGGGCTTCCTACGGGCAGTACTTC
>-|TRBV12-3/TRBV12-4|TRBD1|TRBJ2-7
CASSEGGQGNHKQYF
TGTGCCAGCAGCGAAGGGGGACAGGGGAACCACAAGCAGTACTTC
>-|TRBV12-5|TRBD1|TRBJ1-1
CGSGLGQGEAFF
TGTGGTAGTGGTTTAGGACAGGGCGAGGCGTTCTTT
>-|TRBV4-1|-|TRBJ2-1
CASNQDRLGSSYNEQFF
TGCGCCAGCAACCAAGATAGGCTGGGTAGCTCCTACAATGAGCAGTTCTTC
>many|TRBV29-1|TRBD1|TRBJ1-5
CSVGEQGQPQHF
TGCAGCGTGGGGGAACAGGGGCAGCCCCAGCATTTT
>-|TRBV29-1|TRBD1|TRBJ2-1
CSVVKQGNEPFF
TGCAGCGTTGTTAAACAGGGGAATGAACCGTTCTTC
>-|TRBV28|-|TRBJ2-5
CASSFRRESHYF
TGTGCCAGCAGTTTCAGACGGGAGAGCCACTACTTC
>-|TRBV11-2|TRBD1|TRBJ2-2
CASSWGQGLNTGGLFF
TGTGCCAGCAGCTGGGGACAGGGATTGAACACTGGGGGGCTGTTTTTT
>few|TRBV19|TRBD2|TRBJ2-1
CASSMTSGRAGYEQFF
TGTGCCAGTAGTATGACTAGCGGGAGGGCCGGGTATGAGCAGTTCTTC
>-|TRBV6-2/TRBV6-3|-|TRBJ2-5
CASSYDAQETQNF
TGTGCCAGTAGTTACGACGCCCAAGAGACCCAGAACTTC
>-|TRBV29-1|TRBD1|TRBJ2-7
CSVFGQVVYEQYF
TGCAGCGTTTTCGGACAGGTCGTCTACGAGCAGTACTTC
>-|TRBV29-1|-|TRBJ2-5
CSLEEQDIGETQYF
TGCAGTCTTGAAGAACAAGATATCGGAGAGACCCAGTACTTC
>many|TRBV30|TRBD2|TRBJ2-1
CAWSGLAGVNEQFF
TGTGCCTGGAGTGGTTTAGCGGGAGTAAATGAGCAGTTCTTC
>-|TRBV9|TRBD2|TRBJ2-4
CASSPTGGAGAGIQYF
TGTGCCAGCAGCCCCACGGGGGGAGCGGGCGCTGGCATTCAGTACTTC
>few|TRBV11-2|TRBD1|TRBJ1-2
CASGYNRGQGCGYTF
TGTGCCAGCGGCTACAACAGGGGCCAAGGATGTGGCTACACCTTC
>-|TRBV29-1|TRBD2|TRBJ2-5
CSVTPGGTWETQNF
TGCAGCGTGACCCCGGGGGGGACTTGGGAGACCCAGAACTTC
>many|TRBV6-5|TRBD1|TRBJ1-1
CASSHHRGGTEAFF
TGTGCCAGCAGTCATCACAGGGGTGGCACTGAAGCTTTCTTT
>-|TRBV5-4|TRBD2|TRBJ2-5
CASSPGGAAEIQYF
TGTGCCAGCAGCCCGGGGGGAGCGGCAGAGATCCAGTACTTC
>few|TRBV12-3/TRBV12-4|-|TRBJ2-1
CASIRYNNGQFF
TGTGCCAGCATCCGGTACAACAATGGGCAGTTCTTC
>-|TRBV7-9|-|TRBJ1-2
CASSRVGVCHTF
TGTGCCAGCAGCCGCGTGGGAGTCTGCCACACTTTC
>-|TRBV28|-|TRBJ2-3
CASSSEPRPADITDTQYF
TGTGCCAGCAGTTCCGAGCCCCGACCCGCGGATATCACAGATACGCAGTATTTT
>-|TRBV11-2|-|TRBJ2-7
CHSSLSELASQYF
TGTCACAGCAGCTTAAGTGAGCTAGCGTCGCAATACTTC
>-|TRBV11-1|TRBD2|TRBJ2-7
CTCNLAGTKQYF
TGTACCTGCAACTTAGCGGGGACAAAACAGTACTTC
>-|TRBV12-3/TRBV12-4|-|TRBJ2-6
CASSWSSGVNVLTF
TGTGCCAGCAGTTGGAGTTCTGGGGTCAACGTCCTGACTTTC
>-|TRBV12-3/TRBV12-4|TRBD1|TRBJ2-3
CANSSPEAQGRSDTQYF
TGTGCCAACAGTTCGCCTGAGGCACAGGGGCGGTCGGATACGCAGTATTTT
>-|TRBV5-1|-|TRBJ1-4
CASSSGVLEPEQDAEKLFF
TGCGCCAGCAGCTCGGGTGTCTTAGAGCCGGAACAGGACGCAGAAAAACTGTTTTTT
>-|TRBV6-6|TRBD1|TRBJ1-2
CVSSRRGQSNLGDYGYTF
TGTGTCAGCAGCCGCAGGGGACAGTCAAACCTGGGGGACTATGGCTACACCTTC
>-|TRBV12-5|-|TRBJ1-1
CASGHGGHEAFF
TGCGCTAGTGGTCATGGTGGACACGAAGCTTTCTTT
>-|TRBV12-3/TRBV12-4|TRBD1|TRBJ1-5
CASSSSQGGNQPQRF
TGTGCCAGCAGCTCCTCACAGGGGGGCAACCAGCCCCAGCGTTTT
>-|TRBV12-3/TRBV12-4|-|TRBJ2-1
CASSPHTGNEQLF
TGTGCCAGCAGTCCCCATACGGGGAATGAGCAGCTCTTC